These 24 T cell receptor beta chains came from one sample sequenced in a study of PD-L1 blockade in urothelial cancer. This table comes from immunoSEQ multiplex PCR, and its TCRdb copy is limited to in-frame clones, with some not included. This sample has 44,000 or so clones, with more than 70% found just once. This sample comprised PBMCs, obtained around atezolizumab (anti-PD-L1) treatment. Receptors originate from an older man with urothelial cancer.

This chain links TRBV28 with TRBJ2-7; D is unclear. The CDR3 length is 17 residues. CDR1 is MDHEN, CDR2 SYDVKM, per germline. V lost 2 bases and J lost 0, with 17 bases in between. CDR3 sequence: CASSLSVSVRSSYEQYF. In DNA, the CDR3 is TGTGCCAGCAGTTTAAGCGTCTCTGTCCGGAGCTCCTACGAGCAGTACTTC.

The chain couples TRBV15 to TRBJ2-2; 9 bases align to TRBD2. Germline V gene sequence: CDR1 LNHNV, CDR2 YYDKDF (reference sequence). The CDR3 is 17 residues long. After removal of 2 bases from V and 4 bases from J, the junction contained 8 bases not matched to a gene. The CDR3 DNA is TGTGCCACCAGCAGAATTAGCGGGAGCGACGGCACCGGGGAGCTGTTTTTT. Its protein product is CATSRISGSDGTGELFF.

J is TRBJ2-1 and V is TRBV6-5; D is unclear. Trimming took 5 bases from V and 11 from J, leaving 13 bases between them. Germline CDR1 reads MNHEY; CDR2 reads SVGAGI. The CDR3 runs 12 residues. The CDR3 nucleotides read TGTGCCAGCAGTCAACCCCCCGGTCAGCAGTTCTTC. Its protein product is CASSQPPGQQFF.

Here the CDR3 DNA reads TGTGCCAGCAGCTTAGATCCAGGTAGGGGTCAGCCCCAGCATTTT. Its protein is CASSLDPGRGQPQHF. V and J are TRBV11-2 and TRBJ1-5; D is perhaps TRBD1 (5 bases). CDR3 length: 15 amino acids. The V end was cut by 0 bases, the J end by 6 bases, with 12 bases between. Germline CDR1 and CDR2: SGHAT and FQNNGV.

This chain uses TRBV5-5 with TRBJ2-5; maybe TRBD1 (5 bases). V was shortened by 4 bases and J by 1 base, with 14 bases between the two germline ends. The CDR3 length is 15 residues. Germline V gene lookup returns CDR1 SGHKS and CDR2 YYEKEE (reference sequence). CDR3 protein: CASSRSDDSQETQYF. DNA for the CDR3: TGTGCCAGCAGCCGATCCGATGACAGCCAAGAGACCCAGTACTTC.

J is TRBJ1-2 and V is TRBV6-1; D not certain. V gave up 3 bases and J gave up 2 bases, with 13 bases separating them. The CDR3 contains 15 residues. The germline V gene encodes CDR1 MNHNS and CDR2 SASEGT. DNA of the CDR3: TGTGCCAGCAGTGAGTCCCATCCCGCGAACTATGGCTACACCTTC. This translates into CASSESHPANYGYTF.

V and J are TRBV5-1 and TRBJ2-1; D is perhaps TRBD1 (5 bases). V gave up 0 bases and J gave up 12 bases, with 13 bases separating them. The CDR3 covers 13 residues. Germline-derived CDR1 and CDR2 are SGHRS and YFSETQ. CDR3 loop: CASSLGAGFRQFF. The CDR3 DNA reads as TGCGCCAGCAGCTTGGGAGCAGGGTTTAGGCAGTTCTTC.

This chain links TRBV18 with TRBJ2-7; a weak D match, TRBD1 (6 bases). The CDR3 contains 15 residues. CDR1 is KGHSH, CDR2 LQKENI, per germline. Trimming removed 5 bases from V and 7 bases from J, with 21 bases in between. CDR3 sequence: CASSVRTASSGEQYF. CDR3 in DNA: TGTGCCAGCTCAGTAAGGACAGCGAGTTCTGGGGAGCAGTACTTC.

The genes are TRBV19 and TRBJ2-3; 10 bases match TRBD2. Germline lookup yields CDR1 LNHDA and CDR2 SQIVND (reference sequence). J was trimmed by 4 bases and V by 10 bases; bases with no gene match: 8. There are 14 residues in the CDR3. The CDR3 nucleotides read TGTGCCATAGGGGCTAGCGGGAGTCCAGATACGCAGTATTTT. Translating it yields CAIGASGSPDTQYF.

CDR3 DNA: TGCGCCAGCAGCCGGAGACAGGCCTTCCAAGAGACCCAGTACTTC. Translation: CASSRRQAFQETQYF. The J gene is TRBJ2-5, the V gene TRBV4-1; D possibly corresponds to TRBD1 (6 bases). V was trimmed by 4 bases and J by 1 base, leaving 13 bases between them. Germline V gene data show CDR1 as MGHRA and CDR2 as YSYEKL. The CDR3 contains 15 residues.

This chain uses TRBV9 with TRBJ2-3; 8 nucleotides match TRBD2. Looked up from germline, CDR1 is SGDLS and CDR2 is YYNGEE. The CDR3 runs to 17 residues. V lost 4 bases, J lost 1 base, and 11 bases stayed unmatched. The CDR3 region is CASSLDPGTSGTDTQYF. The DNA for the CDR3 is TGTGCCAGCAGCTTAGACCCCGGGACTAGTGGCACAGATACGCAGTATTTT.

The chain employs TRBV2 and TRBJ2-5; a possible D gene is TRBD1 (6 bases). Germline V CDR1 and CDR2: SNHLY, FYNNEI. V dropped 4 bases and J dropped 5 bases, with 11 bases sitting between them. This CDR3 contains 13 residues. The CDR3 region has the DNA TGTGCCAGCAGTGCAGGGGTTCCGGAGACCCAGTACTTC. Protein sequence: CASSAGVPETQYF.

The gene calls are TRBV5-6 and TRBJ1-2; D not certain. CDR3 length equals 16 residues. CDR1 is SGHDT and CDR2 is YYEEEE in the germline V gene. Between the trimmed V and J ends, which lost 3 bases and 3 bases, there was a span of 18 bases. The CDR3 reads CASSYFTVGVDYGYTF. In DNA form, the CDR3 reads TGTGCCAGCAGCTACTTCACAGTAGGCGTTGACTATGGCTACACCTTC.

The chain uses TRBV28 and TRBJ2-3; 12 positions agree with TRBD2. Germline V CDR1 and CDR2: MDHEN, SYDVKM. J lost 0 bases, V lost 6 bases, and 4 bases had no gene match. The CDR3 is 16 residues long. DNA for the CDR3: TGTGCCAGCAGCTACGGGACTAGCGGGAGCACAGATACGCAGTATTTT. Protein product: CASSYGTSGSTDTQYF. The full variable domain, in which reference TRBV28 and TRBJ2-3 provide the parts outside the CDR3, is DVKVTQSSRYLVKRTGEKVFLECVQDMDHENMFWYRQDPGLGLRLIYFSYDVKMKEKGDIPEGYSVSREKKERFSLILESASTNQTSMYLCASSYGTSGSTDTQYFGPGTRLTVL.

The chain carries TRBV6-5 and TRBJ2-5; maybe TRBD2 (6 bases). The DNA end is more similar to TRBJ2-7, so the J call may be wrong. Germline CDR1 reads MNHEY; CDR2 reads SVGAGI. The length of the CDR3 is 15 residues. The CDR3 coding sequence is TGTGCCAGCAGCCCCGTGGGTAGCGGCGACTACGAGCAGTACTTC. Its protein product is CASSPVGSGDYEQYF.

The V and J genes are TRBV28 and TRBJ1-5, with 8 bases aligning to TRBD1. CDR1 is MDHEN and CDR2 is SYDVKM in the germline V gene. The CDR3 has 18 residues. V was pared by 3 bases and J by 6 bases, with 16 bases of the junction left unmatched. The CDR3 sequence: CASSLAGTGSVGAQPQHF. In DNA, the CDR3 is TGTGCCAGCAGTTTGGCCGGGACAGGATCCGTCGGGGCTCAGCCCCAGCATTTT.

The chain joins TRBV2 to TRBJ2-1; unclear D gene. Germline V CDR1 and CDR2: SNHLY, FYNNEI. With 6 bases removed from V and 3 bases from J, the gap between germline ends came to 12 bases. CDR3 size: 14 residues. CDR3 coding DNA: TGTGCCAGCAGCGAACGTATTTACTACAATGAGCAGTTCTTC. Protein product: CASSERIYYNEQFF. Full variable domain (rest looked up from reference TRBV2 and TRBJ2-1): EPEVTQTPSHQVTQMGQEVILRCVPISNHLYFYWYRQILGQKVEFLVSFYNNEISEKSEIFDDQFSVERPDGSNFTLKIRSTKLEDSAMYFCASSERIYYNEQFFGPGTRLTVL.

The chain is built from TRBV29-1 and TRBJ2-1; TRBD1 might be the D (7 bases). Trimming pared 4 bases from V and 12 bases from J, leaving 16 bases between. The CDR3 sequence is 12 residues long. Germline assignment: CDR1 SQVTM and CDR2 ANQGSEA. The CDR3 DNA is TGCAGCGTTGTCGGGGGACAGCCACCGCAGTTCTTC. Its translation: CSVVGGQPPQFF.

CDR3 coding DNA: TGTGCCAGCAGCCCAAGCCTGAGGAGAGATAGCAATCAGCCCCAGCATTTT. It codes for CASSPSLRRDSNQPQHF. The chain uses TRBV7-2 and TRBJ1-5, with D hard to call. The CDR3 covers 17 residues. Deletions cut 5 bases from V and 0 bases from J, with 17 bases between. CDR1 is SGHTA and CDR2 is FQGNSA in the germline V gene.

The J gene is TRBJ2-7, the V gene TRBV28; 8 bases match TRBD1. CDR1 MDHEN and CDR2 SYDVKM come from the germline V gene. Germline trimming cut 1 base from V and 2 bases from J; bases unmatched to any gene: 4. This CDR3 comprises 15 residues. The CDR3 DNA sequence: TGTGCCAGCAGTTTATATCGCAGGGGGCCCTACGAGCAGTACTTC. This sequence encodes CASSLYRRGPYEQYF.

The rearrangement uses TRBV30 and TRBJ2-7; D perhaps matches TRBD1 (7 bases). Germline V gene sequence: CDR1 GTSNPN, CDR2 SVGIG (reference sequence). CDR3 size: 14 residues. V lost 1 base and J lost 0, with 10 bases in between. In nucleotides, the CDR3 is TGTGCCTGGAGTGGTCAGGGGGGCTCCTACGAGCAGTACTTC. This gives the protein CAWSGQGGSYEQYF.

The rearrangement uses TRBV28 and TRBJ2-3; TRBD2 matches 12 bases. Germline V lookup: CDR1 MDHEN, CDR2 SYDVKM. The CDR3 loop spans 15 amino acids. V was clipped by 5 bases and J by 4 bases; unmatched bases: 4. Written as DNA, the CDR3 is TGTGCCAGCAGTGCTAGCGGGAGGGCTCCAGATACGCAGTATTTT. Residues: CASSASGRAPDTQYF.

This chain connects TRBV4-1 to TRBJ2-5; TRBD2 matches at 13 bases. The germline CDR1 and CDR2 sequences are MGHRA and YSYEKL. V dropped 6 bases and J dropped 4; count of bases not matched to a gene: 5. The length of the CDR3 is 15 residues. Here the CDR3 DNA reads TGCGCCAGCAGTCCGAGGACTAGCGGGAGAGAGACCCAGTACTTC. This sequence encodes CASSPRTSGRETQYF.

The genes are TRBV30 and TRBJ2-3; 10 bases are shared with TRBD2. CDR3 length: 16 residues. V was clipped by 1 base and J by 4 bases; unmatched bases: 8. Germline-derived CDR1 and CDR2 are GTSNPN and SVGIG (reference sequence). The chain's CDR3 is CAWSDTAGGWADTQYF. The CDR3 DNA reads TGTGCCTGGAGTGATACAGCGGGAGGGTGGGCAGATACGCAGTATTTT.